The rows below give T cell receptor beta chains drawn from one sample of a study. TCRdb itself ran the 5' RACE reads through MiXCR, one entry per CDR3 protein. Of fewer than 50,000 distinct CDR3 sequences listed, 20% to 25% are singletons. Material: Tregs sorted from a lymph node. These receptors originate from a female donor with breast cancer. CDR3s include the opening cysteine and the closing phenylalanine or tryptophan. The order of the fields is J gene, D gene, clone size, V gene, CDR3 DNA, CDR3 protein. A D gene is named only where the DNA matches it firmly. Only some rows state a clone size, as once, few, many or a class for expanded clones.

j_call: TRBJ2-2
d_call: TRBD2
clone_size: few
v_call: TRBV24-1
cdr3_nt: TGTGCCACCAGTGATGTGACTAGCGGAGGCCTCCTGAACACCGGGGAGCTGTTTTTT
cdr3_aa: CATSDVTSGGLLNTGELFF

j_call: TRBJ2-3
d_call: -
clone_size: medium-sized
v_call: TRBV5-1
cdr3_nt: TGCGCCAGCAGCCCCGGGCAAGGGCCAGATACGCAGTATTTT
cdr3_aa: CASSPGQGPDTQYF

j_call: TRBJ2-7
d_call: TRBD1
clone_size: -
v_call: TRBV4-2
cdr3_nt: TGTGCCAGCGGCAACGCAGGGACAGGGGGCATCGAGCAGTACTTC
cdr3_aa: CASGNAGTGGIEQYF

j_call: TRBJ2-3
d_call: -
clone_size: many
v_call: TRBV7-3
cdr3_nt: TGTGCCAGCAGCCCCCGGGGGTCTAGCACAGATACGCAGTATTTT
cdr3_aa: CASSPRGSSTDTQYF

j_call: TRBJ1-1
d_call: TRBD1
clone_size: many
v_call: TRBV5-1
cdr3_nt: TGCGCCAGCAGCTCCAGGGGGTCTGACACTGAAGCTTTCTTT
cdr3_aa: CASSSRGSDTEAFF

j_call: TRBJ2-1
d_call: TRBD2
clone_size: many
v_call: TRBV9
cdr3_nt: TGTGCCAGCAGCACGACCGGGACTAGTAGCAATGAGCAGTTCTTC
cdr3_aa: CASSTTGTSSNEQFF

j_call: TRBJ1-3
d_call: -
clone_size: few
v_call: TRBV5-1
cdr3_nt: TGCGCCAGCAGCCGGCTAGGGGGGAAAAATGGAAACACCATATATTTT
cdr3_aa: CASSRLGGKNGNTIYF

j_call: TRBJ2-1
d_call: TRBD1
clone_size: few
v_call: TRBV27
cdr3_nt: TGTGCCAGCAGTTTCGGGACAGGGTACAATGAGCAGTTCTTC
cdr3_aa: CASSFGTGYNEQFF

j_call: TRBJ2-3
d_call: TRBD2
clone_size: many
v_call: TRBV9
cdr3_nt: TGTGCCAGCAGCGCACCACTAGCGGGAGTTGAAGATACGCAGTATTTT
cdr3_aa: CASSAPLAGVEDTQYF

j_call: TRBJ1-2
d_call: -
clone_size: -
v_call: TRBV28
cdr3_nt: TGTGCCTCCCAGGCGGGGTTTGGAGGCTACACCTTC
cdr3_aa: CASQAGFGGYTF

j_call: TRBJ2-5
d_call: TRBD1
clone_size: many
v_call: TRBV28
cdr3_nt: TGTGCCAGCGGGGGACAGGTCGGCGTAGAGACCCAGTACTTC
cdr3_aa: CASGGQVGVETQYF

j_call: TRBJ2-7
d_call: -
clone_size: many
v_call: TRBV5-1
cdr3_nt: TGCGCCAGCAGCTTGAAGTCGGGAGTCGGAACCTACGAGCAGTACTTC
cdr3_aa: CASSLKSGVGTYEQYF

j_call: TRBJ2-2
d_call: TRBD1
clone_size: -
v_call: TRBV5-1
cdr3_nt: TGCGCCACCAGCACAGGGGGCGCCGACACCGGGGAGCTGTTTTTT
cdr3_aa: CATSTGGADTGELFF

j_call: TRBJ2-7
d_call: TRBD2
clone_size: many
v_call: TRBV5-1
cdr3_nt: TGCGCCAGCAGCTACGGGACTAGCGGGGGCTACGAGCAGTACTTC
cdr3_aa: CASSYGTSGGYEQYF

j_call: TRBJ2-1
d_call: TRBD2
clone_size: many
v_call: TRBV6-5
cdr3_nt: TGTGCCAGCAGTTCCCCCCTCCGGGGGGGTCATTCTTCTGAGCAGTTCTTC
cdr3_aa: CASSSPLRGGHSSEQFF

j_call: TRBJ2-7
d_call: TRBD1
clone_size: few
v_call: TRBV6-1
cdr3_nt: TGTGCCAGCAGGGCCCCGTCGGGACAGGGGGCCCCTCATTCCTACGAGCAGTACTTC
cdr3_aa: CASRAPSGQGAPHSYEQYF

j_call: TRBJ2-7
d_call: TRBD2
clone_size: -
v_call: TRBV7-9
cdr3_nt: TGTGCCAGCAGCTTCGCGCTAGCGGGAGCCTACGAGCAGTACTTC
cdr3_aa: CASSFALAGAYEQYF

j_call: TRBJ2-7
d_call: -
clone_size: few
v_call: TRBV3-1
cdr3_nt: TGTGCCAGCAGCCAATTCAACGGACTGCCGCCCGACGAGCAGTACTTC
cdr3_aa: CASSQFNGLPPDEQYF

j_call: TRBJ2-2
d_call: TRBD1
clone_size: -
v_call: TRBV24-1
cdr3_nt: TGTGCCACCAGTCCCGGGACAGATAACACCGGGGAGCTGTTTTTT
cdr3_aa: CATSPGTDNTGELFF

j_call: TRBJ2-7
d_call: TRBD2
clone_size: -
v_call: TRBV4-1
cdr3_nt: TGCGCCAGCAGCCAACCGTCAGCGGGAATAAAGTACTTC
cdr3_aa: CASSQPSAGIKYF

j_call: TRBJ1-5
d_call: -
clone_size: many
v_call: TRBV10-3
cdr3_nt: TGTGCCATCAGTGAGTCGAACCAGAGGATACAGCCCCAGCATTTT
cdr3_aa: CAISESNQRIQPQHF

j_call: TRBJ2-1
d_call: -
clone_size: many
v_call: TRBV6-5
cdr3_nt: TGTGCCAGCGCGCAGGGGAGCTACAATGAGCAGTTCTTC
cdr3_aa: CASAQGSYNEQFF

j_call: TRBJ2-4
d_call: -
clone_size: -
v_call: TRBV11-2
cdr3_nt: TGTGCCAGCAGCTTCGATTTCCGACGGACGGACTACCCTCTAGCCAAAAACATTCAGTACTTC
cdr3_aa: CASSFDFRRTDYPLAKNIQYF

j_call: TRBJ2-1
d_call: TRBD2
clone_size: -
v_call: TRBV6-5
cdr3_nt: TGTGCCAGCAGTCACTCGGGGGACTACTACAATGAGCAGTTCTTC
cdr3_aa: CASSHSGDYYNEQFF

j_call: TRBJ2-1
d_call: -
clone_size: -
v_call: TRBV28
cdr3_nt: TGTGCCAGCACCAGGGGCAGCGATTACAATGAGCAGTTCTTC
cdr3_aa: CASTRGSDYNEQFF

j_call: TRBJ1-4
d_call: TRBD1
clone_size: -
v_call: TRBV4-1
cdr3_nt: TGCGCCAGCAGCCAATCGAGACAGGGTACTAATGAAAAACTGTTTTTT
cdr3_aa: CASSQSRQGTNEKLFF

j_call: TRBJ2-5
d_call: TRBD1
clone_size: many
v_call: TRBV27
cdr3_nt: TGTGCCAGCAGAGGACAGGGGAATGCGGAGACCCAGTACTTC
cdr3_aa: CASRGQGNAETQYF

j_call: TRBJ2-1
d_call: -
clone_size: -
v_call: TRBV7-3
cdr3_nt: TGTGCCAGCAACTTATTCCCATCCGGGAATGAGCAGTTCTTC
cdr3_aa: CASNLFPSGNEQFF

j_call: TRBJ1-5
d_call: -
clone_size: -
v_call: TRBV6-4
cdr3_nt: TGTGCCAGCAGTTACTCGCAGGACAATCAGCCCCAGCATTTT
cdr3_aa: CASSYSQDNQPQHF

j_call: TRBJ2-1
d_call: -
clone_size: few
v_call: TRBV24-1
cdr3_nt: TGTGCCACCGCTGACAGTGACGAGCAGTTCTTC
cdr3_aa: CATADSDEQFF

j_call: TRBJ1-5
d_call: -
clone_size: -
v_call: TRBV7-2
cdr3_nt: TGTGCCAGCAGCTTGGGGGGCCTCAGCAATCAGCCCCAGCATTTT
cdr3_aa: CASSLGGLSNQPQHF

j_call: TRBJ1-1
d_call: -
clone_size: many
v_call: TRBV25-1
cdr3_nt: TGTGCCAGCACACCCCAGGGTTGGGGCACTGAAGCTTTCTTT
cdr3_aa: CASTPQGWGTEAFF

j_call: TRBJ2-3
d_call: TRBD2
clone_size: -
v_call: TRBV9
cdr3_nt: TGTGCCAGCAGCGCCCGTGGGACTAGCGGGGGTGATAGCACAGATACGCAGTATTTT
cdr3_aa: CASSARGTSGGDSTDTQYF

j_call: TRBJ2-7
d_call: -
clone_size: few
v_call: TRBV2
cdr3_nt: TGTGCCAGCAGTGTACAGGGAAGGGCCTACGAGCAGTACTTC
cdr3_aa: CASSVQGRAYEQYF

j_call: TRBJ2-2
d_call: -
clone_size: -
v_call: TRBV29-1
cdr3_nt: TGCAGCGCCGAGTCCGGAGGTAGCGGGGAGCTGTTTTTT
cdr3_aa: CSAESGGSGELFF

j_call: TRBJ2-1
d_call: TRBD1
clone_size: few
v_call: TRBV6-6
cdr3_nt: TGTGCCAGCAGTCAGGGGGTTGGCGGCAATGAGCAGTTCTTC
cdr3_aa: CASSQGVGGNEQFF

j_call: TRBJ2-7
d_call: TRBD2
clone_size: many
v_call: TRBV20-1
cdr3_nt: TGCAGTGCCAAGGGACTAGCGGGAGAGAGATACGAGCAGTACTTC
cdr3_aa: CSAKGLAGERYEQYF